Listed below are T cell receptor beta chains from one sample, sequenced in a study of T cell repertoires in cytomegalovirus infection. One entry per CDR3 protein results from TCRdb running MiXCR on the reads. The sample includes just under 550,000 distinct CDR3 sequences, around 27% of them seen just once. Sequences were obtained from PBMCs. These receptors were taken from a human donor in good health (CMV status not recorded). Some clones in this sample may be carry-over from other donors' samples. The CDR3 runs from the conserved cysteine through the conserved F or W. A D gene is named only where the DNA matches it firmly. The size of a clone is reported for some rows only, either as once, few or many, or as a class for expanded clones.

- TRBJ2-3 TRBV7-7 many TGTGCTAGCAGCTTAGAAGTCGCCCCGACGGATACGCAGTATTTT CASSLEVAPTDTQYF
- TRBJ1-1 TRBV7-9 - TGTGCCAGCAGCTCTCACAGGGTCGGCAACACTGAAGCTTTCTTT CASSSHRVGNTEAFF
- TRBJ1-6 TRBV20-1 few TGCAGTGCTAGAGTTATCGGGGTGATGGACAATTCACCCCTCCACTTT CSARVIGVMDNSPLHF
TRBD1 TRBJ1-3 TRBV4-1 - TGCGCCAGCAGCTACGACAGGGCTGGAAACACCATATATTTT CASSYDRAGNTIYF
TRBD2 TRBJ2-5 TRBV20-1 - TGCAGTGCTAGAGTTGCGGGAGGCGAGACCCAGTACTTC CSARVAGGETQYF
TRBD1 TRBJ1-4 TRBV4-3 - TGCGCCAGCAGCCAAGATCAGGGCAGGGGGGATGAAAAACTGTTTTTT CASSQDQGRGDEKLFF
- TRBJ2-5 TRBV11-2 many TGTGCCAGCAGCTTAGAGCGGGTAGAGAAGACCCAGTACTTC CASSLERVEKTQYF
- TRBJ2-3 TRBV5-6 - TGTGCCAGCAGCCCACCCTACGCGGCAGATACGCAGTATTTT CASSPPYAADTQYF
TRBD2 TRBJ2-4 TRBV27 few TGTGCCAGCAGTTTATCCGGGGGGGGGCTCGGAAACATTCAGTACTTC CASSLSGGGLGNIQYF
- TRBJ2-5 TRBV7-8 few TGTGCCAGCAGCTTAGTGGGGCGCGGCGGAAAGACCCAGTACTTC CASSLVGRGGKTQYF
- TRBJ1-5 TRBV29-1 - TGCAGCGTTGAGGGGGGGCCAGGGCAGCCCCAGCATTTT CSVEGGPGQPQHF
- TRBJ2-7 TRBV10-3 - TGTGCCATCAGCGCAACCCCGGACGGGGGCCGGGAGCAGTACTTC CAISATPDGGREQYF
TRBD2 TRBJ2-1 TRBV7-2 many TGTGCCAGCAGCCCAGGGGTCGGACTAGCGGGAGGGGTGTCCTACAATGAGCAGTTCTTC CASSPGVGLAGGVSYNEQFF
TRBD1 TRBJ1-6 TRBV14 few TGTGCCAGCAGCCGAAACAGGGGAGCTAATTCACCCCTCCACTTT CASSRNRGANSPLHF
- TRBJ2-1 TRBV12-3/TRBV12-4 few TGTGCCAGCAGATTCCGCAATGAGCAGTTCTTC CASRFRNEQFF
TRBD2 TRBJ2-7 TRBV5-1 - TGCGCCAGCAGCATTAAGCGGGAGCCCTACGAGCAGTACTTC CASSIKREPYEQYF
- TRBJ2-3 TRBV6-8 - TGTGCCAGCAACTTAAACCGCGGGACTAGCACAGATACGCAGTATTTT CASNLNRGTSTDTQYF
- TRBJ2-1 TRBV11-2 many TGTGCCAGCAGCTTAAGGGATCCTATTTGGGCTCCGAGCTCCTACAATGAGCAGTTCTTC CASSLRDPIWAPSSYNEQFF
- TRBJ2-6 TRBV7-2 many TGTGCCAGCAGATTTGCCTCTGGGGCCAACGTCCTGACTTTC CASRFASGANVLTF
- TRBJ2-1 TRBV7-2 few TGTGCCAGCAGCTCACAAGGAAGGCGGGGTAACTACAATGAGCAGTTCTTC CASSSQGRRGNYNEQFF
TRBD1 TRBJ2-7 TRBV19 - TGTGCCAGTACCACCCGGGGGACAGGGAACTACGAGCAGTACTTC CASTTRGTGNYEQYF
TRBD2 TRBJ2-2 TRBV12-3/TRBV12-4 many TGTGCCAGCACCTCCCCTAGCGGGAGAGGCACCGGGGAGCTGTTTTTT CASTSPSGRGTGELFF
- TRBJ1-1 TRBV28 once TGTGCCAGCAGTTTAATTGGTCTTAAAGCTTTCTTT CASSLIGLKAFF
- TRBJ1-1 TRBV7-9 few TGTGCCAGCAGCTCAGGGGACGGCACTGAAGCTTTCTTT CASSSGDGTEAFF
- TRBJ2-3 TRBV20-1 - TGCAGTGCTAAGGCAGTCCCCAGCACAGATACGCAGTATTTT CSAKAVPSTDTQYF
- TRBJ2-5 TRBV10-2 many TGCGCCAGCAGTCCGACTAGTGAAGAGACCCAGTACTTC CASSPTSEETQYF
- TRBJ1-3 TRBV19 many TGTGCCAGTAGTAGGGGGGGGCCTGGAAACACCATATATTTT CASSRGGPGNTIYF
- TRBJ1-5 TRBV7-2 many TGTGCCAGCAGCTACCAAGACATAAGCAATCAGCCCCAGCATTTT CASSYQDISNQPQHF
- TRBJ2-2 TRBV7-2 few TGTGCCAGCAGCTTAGATGGAAAGAACACCGGGGAGCTGTTTTTT CASSLDGKNTGELFF
- TRBJ2-3 TRBV27 many TGTGCCAGCAGTTTAGGTCTTCCTAGCACAGATACGCAGTATTTT CASSLGLPSTDTQYF
TRBD1 TRBJ2-5 TRBV24-1 - TGTGCCACCAGTGATTTGGGACAGGACCAAGAGACCCAGTACTTC CATSDLGQDQETQYF
- TRBJ2-7 TRBV20-1 few TGCAGTGCTAGAGAACCCCCCGTCTTCGGAGAGCAGTACTTC CSAREPPVFGEQYF
TRBD2 TRBJ2-3 TRBV6-2/TRBV6-3 - TGTGCCAGCCTTCTAGCGGGAGGGCCAGATACGCAGTATTTT CASLLAGGPDTQYF
TRBD1 TRBJ1-3 TRBV15 - TGTGCCACCAGCAGAGATCGGGACAGGGGGCCTGGAAACACCATATATTTT CATSRDRDRGPGNTIYF
TRBD2 TRBJ2-1 TRBV6-1 - TGTGCCAGCAGTTATAGGACTAGCGGGAGGGAGAATGAGCAGTTCTTC CASSYRTSGRENEQFF
- TRBJ1-2 TRBV30 - TGTGCCCAACGACATCGAGAGGGGGGGCCTAACTATGGCTACACCTTC CAQRHREGGPNYGYTF
- TRBJ2-1 TRBV20-1 - TGCAGTGCTAGAGATCCGGTCGGGACGGATGAGCAGTTCTTC CSARDPVGTDEQFF